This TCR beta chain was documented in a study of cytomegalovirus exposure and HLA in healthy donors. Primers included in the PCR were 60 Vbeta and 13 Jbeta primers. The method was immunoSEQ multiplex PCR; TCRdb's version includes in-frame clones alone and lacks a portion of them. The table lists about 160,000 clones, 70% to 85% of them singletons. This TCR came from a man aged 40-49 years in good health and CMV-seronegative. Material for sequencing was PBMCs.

CDR3 sequence: CASSRSGSLDTGELFF. CDR3 bases: TGTGCCAGCAGCAGAAGCGGGAGCTTGGACACCGGGGAGCTGTTTTTT. V usage is TRBV14 and J usage is TRBJ2-2; 8 bases are shared with TRBD2. The CDR3 sequence is 16 residues long. V lost 5 bases, J lost 3 bases, and 8 bases stayed unmatched. Looked up from germline, CDR1 is SGHDN and CDR2 is FVKESK.